These 19 T cell receptor beta chains share one sample of origin, sequenced in a study of control samples from healthy donors and cancer patients. Profiling relied on immunoSEQ multiplex PCR, and the TCRdb table lists in-frame clones only, not all of them. The data show 120,000 or so clones, roughly 86% seen once. Sequenced: blood. The receptors shown here come from a man between 60 and 75 years old in good health.

V is TRBV2 and J is TRBJ2-7; TRBD1 matches at 10 bases. Germline trimming cut 7 bases from V and 6 bases from J; bases unmatched to any gene: 6. This CDR3 spans 13 amino acids. Germline V CDR1 and CDR2: SNHLY, FYNNEI. CDR3 amino acids: CASTGQGVSEQYF. CDR3 nucleotides: TGTGCCAGCACCGGACAGGGGGTTAGCGAGCAGTACTTC.

The V gene is TRBV18, the J gene TRBJ2-3, with D maybe TRBD2 (5 bases). Looked up from germline, CDR1 is KGHSH and CDR2 is LQKENI. Trimming pared 2 bases from V and 1 base from J, leaving 19 bases between. This CDR3 has 18 amino acids. CDR3 loop: CASSPTGPDGLCTDTQYF. The CDR3, as DNA: TGTGCCAGCTCACCAACCGGCCCTGATGGACTGTGCACAGATACGCAGTATTTT.

This clone was counted a few times. The rearrangement uses TRBV19 and TRBJ1-2; 8 nucleotides agree with TRBD1. V lost 4 bases and J lost 7; bases outside the gene matches: 8. The CDR3 has 14 amino acids. From germline, CDR1 is LNHDA and CDR2 SQIVND (reference sequence). This CDR3 reads CASSTGQGRSGYTF. DNA for the CDR3: TGTGCCAGTAGTACCGGACAGGGCAGAAGTGGCTACACCTTC.

The chain links TRBV10-3 to TRBJ1-3, with D uncertain. The CDR3 is 14 amino acids. The V gene's germline CDR1 is ENHRY and CDR2 SYGVKD. The V end lost 7 bases, the J end lost 0 bases, and 10 bases lay between the germline ends. CDR3 protein: CAIKREGSGNTIYF. The CDR3, as DNA: TGTGCCATCAAGAGGGAAGGCTCTGGAAACACCATATATTTT.

This clone turned up a few times. The V and J genes are TRBV11-1 and TRBJ1-4; the D is unclear. The germline gives CDR1 SGHAT, CDR2 FQDESV (reference sequence). V gave up 4 bases and J gave up 5 bases, with 8 bases separating them. The CDR3 has 13 residues. The CDR3 sequence: CASSYSRNEKLFF. The DNA of the CDR3 is TGTGCCAGCAGCTACAGCAGAAATGAAAAACTGTTTTTT.

This clone was detected only a few times. J is TRBJ2-2 and V is TRBV10-1; D unresolved. The V gene's germline CDR1 is WNHNN and CDR2 SYGVQD (reference sequence). The CDR3 loop spans 13 amino acids. V lost 6 bases and J 0 bases, leaving 5 bases between the germline ends. The chain's CDR3 is CASSKTNTGELFF. For the CDR3, the DNA is TGCGCCAGCAGCAAGACGAACACCGGGGAGCTGTTTTTT.

The chain links TRBV5-6 to TRBJ1-1; unclear D gene. CDR3 length equals 14 residues. The germline gives CDR1 SGHDT, CDR2 YYEEEE. V was pared by 5 bases and J by 0 bases, with 11 bases between. The CDR3 here is CASRPWAVNTEAFF. CDR3 nucleotide sequence: TGTGCCAGCAGGCCTTGGGCCGTGAACACTGAAGCTTTCTTT.

The chain combines TRBV7-2 with TRBJ1-2; TRBD1 might be the D (5 bases). V was shortened by 0 bases and J by 4 bases, with 6 bases between the two germline ends. Per germline, CDR1 SGHTA and CDR2 FQGNSA. CDR3 length: 13 residues. Here the CDR3 reads CASSLAGPYGYTF. In DNA form, the CDR3 reads TGTGCCAGCAGCTTAGCGGGACCCTATGGCTACACCTTC.

The chain has TRBV7-3 and TRBJ2-3; TRBD2 is a possible D gene (5 bases). Trimming left V 5 bases short and J 5 bases short, with 11 bases between. The CDR3 has 13 residues. The germline V gene has CDR1 SGHTA and CDR2 FQGTGA. DNA for the CDR3: TGTGCCAGCAGCCCGTCTGGGAGAGATACGCAGTATTTT. As protein: CASSPSGRDTQYF. Full variable domain (remainder filled in from reference TRBV7-3 and TRBJ2-3): GAGVSQTPSNKVTEKGKYVELRCDPISGHTALYWYRQSLGQGPEFLIYFQGTGAADDSGLPNDRFFAVRPEGSVSTLKIQRTERGDSAVYLCASSPSGRDTQYFGPGTRLTVL.

The rearrangement joins TRBV6-5 to TRBJ1-4, with a tentative D call TRBD1 (6 bases). The CDR3 length is 15 residues. Trimming pared 0 bases from V and 8 bases from J, leaving 13 bases between. Germline CDR1 reads MNHEY; CDR2 reads SVGAGI. The chain's CDR3 is CASSYSAGAGEKLFF. The CDR3 region has the DNA TGTGCCAGCAGTTACTCCGCGGGGGCCGGGGAAAAACTGTTTTTT.

This chain joins TRBV5-6 and TRBJ2-7, with 10 bases aligning to TRBD1. This CDR3 comprises 14 residues. From germline, CDR1 is SGHDT and CDR2 YYEEEE. Trimming took 5 bases from V and 3 from J; bases not matched to a gene: 5. In DNA, the CDR3 is TGTGCCAGCAGTAAGGGACAGGGGTACTACGAGCAGTACTTC. Its protein is CASSKGQGYYEQYF.

The chain joins TRBV6-6 to TRBJ2-7; 7 bases line up with TRBD1. V was pared by 2 bases and J by 6 bases, with 1 base of the junction left unmatched. Germline V gene sequence: CDR1 MNHNY, CDR2 SVGAGI (reference sequence). The CDR3 consists of 12 residues. The CDR3 protein is CASSYGTAEQYF. The CDR3 nucleotides read TGTGCCAGCAGTTACGGGACAGCCGAGCAGTACTTC.

V and J are TRBV19 and TRBJ2-1; 10 nucleotides line up with TRBD2. CDR1 and CDR2 (germline): LNHDA, SQIVND (reference sequence). With V trimmed by 2 bases and J by 0 bases, 4 bases remained unmatched. This CDR3 has 17 residues. The chain's CDR3 is CASSILAGGSSYNEQFF. In nucleotides, the CDR3 is TGTGCCAGTAGTATATTAGCGGGGGGTAGCTCCTACAATGAGCAGTTCTTC.

V gene TRBV7-2 combines with J gene TRBJ1-4, with 7 bases lining up with TRBD1. The CDR3 extends over 14 amino acids. Germline CDR1 and CDR2: SGHTA and FQGNSA. V lost 0 bases to trimming and J lost 7 bases; unmatched junction nucleotides: 2. CDR3 region: CASSLAQGFEKLFF. The CDR3 nucleotides read TGTGCCAGCAGCTTAGCACAGGGGTTTGAAAAACTGTTTTTT.

The chain couples TRBV30 to TRBJ1-1, with 7 nucleotides matching TRBD1. The CDR3 loop spans 14 amino acids. V gave up 2 bases and J gave up 4 bases; unmatched junction bases: 7. Germline CDR1 is GTSNPN and CDR2 is SVGIG (reference sequence). The CDR3 spells CAWSSQGEVTEAFF. The CDR3 DNA reads TGTGCCTGGAGTTCCCAGGGGGAGGTCACTGAAGCTTTCTTT.

This chain joins TRBV5-1 and TRBJ2-3; 9 bases match TRBD2. The CDR3 extends over 16 amino acids. Germline-derived CDR1 and CDR2 are SGHRS and YFSETQ. V was clipped by 5 bases and J by 0 bases; unmatched bases: 7. CDR3 amino acids: CASRAVAGASTDTQYF. For the CDR3, the DNA is TGCGCCAGCAGGGCCGTAGCGGGGGCTAGCACAGATACGCAGTATTTT.

In DNA form, the CDR3 reads TGTGCCAGCAGCTTATGGGACAGGGTAGATTCACCCCTCCACTTT. Translation gives CASSLWDRVDSPLHF. This chain joins TRBV7-9 and TRBJ1-6; 9 nucleotides line up with TRBD1. V lost 2 bases, J lost 8 bases, and 4 bases stayed unmatched. CDR1 is SEHNR, CDR2 FQNEAQ, per germline (reference sequence). The CDR3 has 15 amino acids.

CDR3 sequence (DNA): TGTGCCAGTAGTATAGCATGGCGGGTGAGCACAGATACGCAGTATTTT. Its protein product is CASSIAWRVSTDTQYF. V is TRBV19 and J is TRBJ2-3, with a tentative D call TRBD2 (5 bases). Trimming removed 1 base from V and 0 bases from J, with 11 bases in between. CDR3 length equals 16 residues. Germline CDR1 reads LNHDA; CDR2 reads SQIVND (reference sequence). Filled out from reference TRBV19 and TRBJ2-3, the complete variable domain reads DGGITQSPKYLFRKEGQNVTLSCEQNLNHDAMYWYRQDPGQGLRLIYYSQIVNDFQKGDIAEGYSVSREKKESFPLTVTSAQKNPTAFYLCASSIAWRVSTDTQYFGPGTRLTVL.

The CDR3 DNA reads as TGTGCCAGCAGACTTGCCGGGACAGGTGGAAACACCATATATTTT. The encoded protein is CASRLAGTGGNTIYF. V is TRBV28 and J is TRBJ1-3, with 8 nucleotides matching TRBD1. Germline CDR1 reads MDHEN; CDR2 reads SYDVKM. The CDR3 has 15 amino acids. The V and J ends lost 6 bases and 3 bases, in that order; junction bases with no gene match: 7.